Listed here is a single TCR beta chain. Antigen unknown. Primers included in the PCR were 60 Vbeta and 13 Jbeta primers. Profiled with immunoSEQ multiplex PCR; TCRdb holds only in-frame clones, not every one. The sample consists of over 65,000 clones, over 75% of them appearing once. The record originates from a study of cytomegalovirus exposure and HLA in healthy donors. Germline loops: CDR1 LNHDA, CDR2 SQIVND (reference sequence). V trimming: 2 bases; J trimming: 4 bases; junction bases outside the gene matches: 4. The CDR3 contains 15 residues. Whole-study findings and limits: TRBV6-2, TRBV6-3 and some other V segments were unresolvable in 87-base-pair reads. The classifier was said to identify cytomegalovirus status with high specificity and sensitivity. The majority of TCR sequences were rare, yet some public TCRs appeared in many donors. Donors belonging to an Asian-associated ancestry cluster reportedly showed fewer N-insertions in productive TCRs than the 666-donor mean, according to what a later analysis found.

The sequenced sample consisted of PBMCs. The TCR originated in a human donor in good health. The V call is TRBV19, the J call TRBJ1-5; 8 nucleotides agree with TRBD1. The CDR3 region has the DNA TGTGCCAGTAGTATAACAGGGGGTGGTAATCAGCCCCAGCATTTT. This gives the protein CASSITGGGNQPQHF.